One and the same sample provided the 30 T cell receptor beta chains below, sequenced in a study of T-cell reconstitution after alpha-beta-depleted transplantation in children. As it was prepared, the TCRbeta library received unique molecular identifiers. MiXCR was run by TCRdb on the PCR reads, yielding one entry per CDR3 protein. This sample has 300,000 to 400,000 distinct CDR3 sequences, with about 16% found just once. Sequencing used PBMCs, mostly from graft donor cells, obtained 360 days after TCRalphabeta/CD19-depleted stem cell transplant. The receptors stem from a male patient aged 2-15 years who had a stem cell transplant for acute lymphoblastic leukemia, so the T cells may come from the graft donor.

V usage is TRBV4-1 and J usage is TRBJ2-5; a possible D gene is TRBD1 (6 bases). CDR3 size: 14 residues. V lost 4 bases and J lost 2, with 11 bases in between. The germline gives CDR1 MGHRA, CDR2 YSYEKL. The CDR3 reads CASSRSTGQETQYF. The CDR3, as DNA: TGCGCCAGCAGCCGATCGACAGGTCAAGAGACCCAGTACTTC.

The chain carries TRBV4-2 and TRBJ1-3; D is uncertain. CDR1 is LGHNA and CDR2 is YNFKEQ in the germline V gene. CDR3 size: 15 residues. With 3 bases removed from V and 0 bases from J, the gap between germline ends came to 9 bases. DNA for the CDR3: TGTGCCAGCAGCCACCGACTGATCTCTGGAAACACCATATATTTT. It codes for CASSHRLISGNTIYF.

This clonotype was recorded many times. The rearrangement links TRBV20-1 to TRBJ2-7, with D unresolved. Trimming removed 4 bases from V and 3 bases from J, with 4 bases in between. Germline-derived CDR1 and CDR2 are DFQATT and SNEGSKA (reference sequence). The CDR3 sequence is 10 residues long. The CDR3 here is CSANIYEQYF. CDR3 in DNA: TGCAGTGCTAATATCTACGAGCAGTACTTC.

The DNA for the CDR3 is TGTGCCAGCAGCCTCCTCCTACAGGGATACGAGCAGTACTTC. As protein: CASSLLLQGYEQYF. The V and J genes are TRBV7-2 and TRBJ2-7, with D possibly matching TRBD1 (6 bases). V lost 5 bases, J lost 4 bases, and 15 bases lay in between. The CDR3 length is 14 residues. CDR1 is SGHTA, CDR2 FQGNSA, per germline.

This clonotype showed up many times. This chain connects TRBV29-1 to TRBJ2-2; no clear D gene. V was cut by 1 base and J by 1 base, with 4 bases left in between. Germline V gives CDR1 SQVTM, CDR2 ANQGSEA. This CDR3 has 13 amino acids. CDR3 region: CSVEARNTGELFF. CDR3 DNA sequence: TGCAGCGTTGAAGCCCGGAACACCGGGGAGCTGTTTTTT.

The genes are TRBV4-1 and TRBJ2-5; 9 nucleotides match TRBD1. The CDR3 extends over 15 amino acids. The germline V gene encodes CDR1 MGHRA and CDR2 YSYEKL. V shed 1 base, J shed 10 bases, and the junction held 10 bases outside the gene matches. CDR3 sequence (DNA): TGCGCCAGCAGCCAAGTCAGGGGACAGGGAGGGATCCAGTACTTC. Its protein product is CASSQVRGQGGIQYF.

This clonotype was picked up many times. This rearrangement joins TRBV4-1 to TRBJ2-7; D may be TRBD1 or TRBD2 (5 bases each). Germline lookup yields CDR1 MGHRA and CDR2 YSYEKL. Trimming stripped 4 bases from V and 3 bases from J, with 19 bases between. The CDR3 has 16 residues. This chain's CDR3 is CASSRGTGTTFYEQYF. The CDR3 nucleotides are TGCGCCAGCAGCCGAGGTACCGGGACCACTTTCTACGAGCAGTACTTC.

The rearrangement joins TRBV7-9 to TRBJ2-7; D gene ambiguous. The CDR3 loop spans 14 amino acids. Germline loops: CDR1 SEHNR, CDR2 FQNEAQ (reference sequence). V was cut by 8 bases and J by 2 bases, with 16 bases left in between. The CDR3 region is CASSPGQSTYEQYF. As DNA, the CDR3 is TGTGCCAGCTCCCCTGGCCAGTCCACCTACGAGCAGTACTTC.

A few counts support this clonotype. The chain is built from TRBV28 and TRBJ2-7, with 11 bases aligning to TRBD2. From germline, CDR1 is MDHEN and CDR2 SYDVKM. The CDR3 covers 15 residues. Trimming at V came to 3 bases and at J to 4 bases, leaving 5 bases not matched to a gene. The CDR3 DNA follows: TGTGCCAGCAGTTTCCTGGGGACTAGCGGATACGAGCAGTACTTC. It translates to CASSFLGTSGYEQYF.

This clonotype has more than one count but fewer than ten. The chain combines TRBV19 with TRBJ2-2, with D possibly matching TRBD2 (6 bases). This CDR3 contains 14 residues. V shed 7 bases and J shed 4 bases, with 13 bases lying between them. Germline-derived CDR1 and CDR2 are LNHDA and SQIVND (reference sequence). The CDR3 reads CASTFLASTGELFF. Written as DNA, the CDR3 is TGTGCCAGTACTTTTCTAGCGAGCACCGGGGAGCTGTTTTTT.

In this sample, this clonotype turned up a few times. CDR3 DNA sequence: TGCAGTGCACCCTACAATGAGCAGTTCTTC. It is translated as CSAPYNEQFF. V gene TRBV20-1 combines with J gene TRBJ2-1; D remains unclear. CDR1 is DFQATT, CDR2 SNEGSKA, per germline (reference sequence). Trimming left V 6 bases short and J 2 bases short, with 2 bases between. This CDR3 comprises 10 residues.

The chain links TRBV29-1 to TRBJ2-2; a weak D match, TRBD2 (6 bases). The CDR3 length is 13 residues. V lost 6 bases, J lost 3 bases, and 11 bases lay in between. CDR1 is SQVTM and CDR2 is ANQGSEA in the germline V gene. The CDR3 loop reads CSVKRRDTGELFF. Here the CDR3 DNA reads TGCAGCGTAAAGCGGAGGGACACCGGGGAGCTGTTTTTT.

The genes are TRBV7-9 and TRBJ2-7; the match to TRBD2 covers 9 bases. Losses at the gene ends were 3 bases for V and 3 bases for J; bases not matched to a gene: 3. In germline, CDR1 is SEHNR, CDR2 FQNEAQ (reference sequence). The CDR3 loop spans 14 amino acids. The CDR3 region has the DNA TGTGCCAGCAGCTTCCCTAGCGGGATCTACGAGCAGTACTTC. Its translation is CASSFPSGIYEQYF.

This clonotype was seen more than once but under ten times. V gene TRBV28 combines with J gene TRBJ1-5, with a possible D match to TRBD1 (6 bases). Trimming took 7 bases from V and 4 from J, leaving 14 bases between them. CDR3 length equals 14 residues. The V gene's germline CDR1 is MDHEN and CDR2 SYDVKM. The DNA for the CDR3 is TGTGCCAGCAAGAGGGGACACGCGAATCAGCCCCAGCATTTT. It codes for CASKRGHANQPQHF.

There are many counts of this clonotype. This rearrangement joins TRBV12-3 or TRBV12-4 to TRBJ1-3, with unresolved D. The CDR3 consists of 14 residues. V lost 5 bases and J 3 bases, leaving 11 bases between the germline ends. Written as DNA, the CDR3 is TGTGCCAGCAGTCCCGACACTAGTGGAAACACCATATATTTT. It is translated as CASSPDTSGNTIYF.

This clonotype was detected ten times or more. V usage is TRBV27 and J usage is TRBJ2-1; no clear D. Trimming took 5 bases from V and 5 from J, leaving 13 bases between them. This CDR3 has 14 amino acids. Germline V gene sequence: CDR1 MNHEY, CDR2 SMNVEV (reference sequence). In DNA form, the CDR3 reads TGTGCCAGCAGTGCCCTTTTACCACACAATGAGCAGTTCTTC. Amino acids: CASSALLPHNEQFF.

This chain uses TRBV12-3 or TRBV12-4 with TRBJ2-4, with D unresolved. The CDR3 consists of 17 residues. V was cut by 1 base and J by 0 bases, with 13 bases left in between. The CDR3 here is CASSLGLSKLAKNIQYF. The CDR3, as DNA: TGTGCCAGCAGTTTAGGACTTAGTAAGCTAGCCAAAAACATTCAGTACTTC.

There are many counts of this clonotype. This rearrangement joins TRBV27 to TRBJ2-7; TRBD2 is a possible D gene (5 bases). Per the germline V gene, CDR1 is MNHEY and CDR2 is SMNVEV (reference sequence). V was cut by 0 bases and J by 0 bases, with 6 bases left in between. This CDR3 has 14 residues. CDR3 in DNA: TGTGCCAGCAGTTTATCCGGACTCTCCTACGAGCAGTACTTC. As protein: CASSLSGLSYEQYF.

The table lists this clonotype with a few counts. V is TRBV28 and J is TRBJ1-3; 7 bases fit TRBD1. With 6 bases clipped from V and 1 base from J, the junction kept 9 bases outside the gene matches. CDR1 is MDHEN, CDR2 SYDVKM, per germline. The CDR3 has 16 amino acids. This CDR3 is CASSFRGINSGNTIYF. The CDR3 coding sequence is TGTGCCAGCAGCTTCAGGGGGATCAATTCTGGAAACACCATATATTTT. Using reference TRBV28 and TRBJ1-3 for the parts outside the CDR3, the full variable domain is DVKVTQSSRYLVKRTGEKVFLECVQDMDHENMFWYRQDPGLGLRLIYFSYDVKMKEKGDIPEGYSVSREKKERFSLILESASTNQTSMYLCASSFRGINSGNTIYFGEGSWLTVV.

This clonotype was seen at least ten times. The rearrangement uses TRBV12-3 or TRBV12-4 and TRBJ1-5, with D perhaps TRBD1 (5 bases). V gave up 3 bases and J gave up 2 bases, with 5 bases separating them. CDR3 length: 13 amino acids. The CDR3 coding sequence is TGTGCCAGCAGTTTGACAGGCAATCAGCCCCAGCATTTT. Amino acid sequence: CASSLTGNQPQHF.

The chain has TRBV11-2 and TRBJ2-7; D gene ambiguous. V was clipped by 3 bases and J by 2 bases, with 8 bases between them. The CDR3 runs to 13 residues. Germline CDR1 and CDR2: SGHAT and FQNNGV. CDR3 coding DNA: TGTGCCAGCAGCTTTATAGCTGCCTACGAGCAGTACTTC. This sequence encodes CASSFIAAYEQYF.

This clonotype was seen only a few times. The V call is TRBV20-1, the J call TRBJ2-7; the match to TRBD2 covers 7 bases. The CDR3 totals 15 residues. Looked up from germline, CDR1 is DFQATT and CDR2 is SNEGSKA (reference sequence). V lost 2 bases and J lost 2; bases outside the gene matches: 9. CDR3 protein: CSARPTSVVPYEQYF. CDR3 coding DNA: TGCAGTGCTAGACCCACTAGCGTAGTCCCCTACGAGCAGTACTTC.

The chain is built from TRBV6-5 and TRBJ1-1; TRBD1 agrees at 12 bases. Losses at the gene ends were 0 bases for V and 0 bases for J; bases not matched to a gene: 2. In germline, CDR1 is MNHEY, CDR2 SVGAGI. The CDR3 length is 17 residues. This CDR3 is CASSYSRDRGLNTEAFF. For the CDR3, the DNA is TGTGCCAGCAGTTACTCGAGGGACAGGGGGCTGAACACTGAAGCTTTCTTT.

The chain recombines TRBV28 with TRBJ2-3; D gene ambiguous. CDR1 is MDHEN and CDR2 is SYDVKM in the germline V gene. The CDR3 has 15 residues. V lost 2 bases, J lost 1 base, and 10 bases lay in between. CDR3 nucleotide sequence: TGTGCCAGCAGTTTACGGATGAGTCGCACAGATACGCAGTATTTT. Its protein is CASSLRMSRTDTQYF.

J is TRBJ2-3 and V is TRBV29-1, with unresolved D. V dropped 3 bases and J dropped 7 bases, with 20 bases sitting between them. Per germline, CDR1 SQVTM and CDR2 ANQGSEA. The CDR3 covers 15 residues. The DNA of the CDR3 is TGCAGCGTTGAGGTGGTCCTCGGAGTAATGAATACGCAGTATTTT. As protein: CSVEVVLGVMNTQYF.

This clonotype has just a few counts. This chain connects TRBV4-3 to TRBJ2-7; 9 bases fit TRBD1. The germline V gene encodes CDR1 LGHNA and CDR2 YSLEER. V gave up 0 bases and J gave up 4 bases; unmatched junction bases: 7. The CDR3 totals 16 residues. In nucleotides, the CDR3 is TGCGCCAGCAGCCAAGATCTCGGGACAGGGCTTTACGAGCAGTACTTC. Protein sequence: CASSQDLGTGLYEQYF.

This clonotype appeared a few times. The V and J genes are TRBV15 and TRBJ1-5; D gene unclear. Germline CDR1 and CDR2: LNHNV and YYDKDF (reference sequence). The CDR3 has 13 amino acids. V was trimmed by 5 bases and J by 5 bases, leaving 10 bases between them. CDR3 sequence reads: CATSRWFHQPQHF. The CDR3 bases are TGTGCCACCAGCCGCTGGTTTCATCAGCCCCAGCATTTT.

This clonotype was observed a few times. The rearrangement uses TRBV29-1 and TRBJ2-3; TRBD1 might be the D (6 bases). Trimming pared 4 bases from V and 6 bases from J, leaving 11 bases between. Germline lookup yields CDR1 SQVTM and CDR2 ANQGSEA. The CDR3 covers 12 residues. The CDR3 sequence: CSVVGATDTQYF. DNA of the CDR3: TGCAGCGTTGTGGGGGCTACGGATACGCAGTATTTT.

The genes are TRBV2 and TRBJ2-1; 9 bases map to TRBD1. V lost 7 bases and J lost 5; bases outside the gene matches: 21. The CDR3 covers 19 residues. Germline V CDR1 and CDR2: SNHLY, FYNNEI. The CDR3 here is CASTPGQGRGSSRNNEQFF. The CDR3 DNA reads as TGTGCCAGCACTCCGGGACAGGGTAGGGGAAGTTCGAGAAACAATGAGCAGTTCTTC.

This clonotype occurred many times. This chain links TRBV12-3 or TRBV12-4 with TRBJ2-7, with 9 bases lining up with TRBD1. This CDR3 contains 17 residues. Losses at the gene ends were 8 bases for V and 5 bases for J; bases not matched to a gene: 19. The CDR3 loop is CASPSPIYRDRVDEQYF. DNA for the CDR3: TGTGCCAGCCCCAGCCCGATATACCGGGACAGGGTAGACGAGCAGTACTTC.